This paragraph reports one T cell receptor beta chain. This clonotype was seen a few times. It lacks a known antigen. Qualities for individual bases were not recorded, and no much larger clone is one base off. The sample comes from a study of T cells after yellow fever vaccination (dated by TCRdb to between 2018 and 2021). Regarding the complete study: Libraries from fractions with low cell numbers were prepared with the SMART-Seq v4 Ultra Low Input RNA kit. Blood samples were taken at several timepoints before and after primary and secondary immunization, and bulk PBMC replicates and cell subsets were isolated. Bulk TCR alpha and beta repertoires were sequenced longitudinally to track T-cell clones before and after primary and booster YFV17D yellow fever vaccination. The cohort comprised two healthy male donors, one aged 18 to 30 and one aged 30 to 40 years.

V is cut back by 10 bases and J by 3 bases, with 9 bases in the junction unmatched. CDR1 and CDR2 (SEHNR, FQNEAQ) derive from the germline V gene (reference sequence). The CDR3 runs 14 amino acids, cysteine and phenylalanine included. This entry keeps only the CDR3 DNA: 42 bases, framed from base 1. The research as a whole found: Because abundant contaminating clonotypes from the bulk population could be contained in FACS-sorted repertoires, computational filtering was required. The study included only a couple of donors, which limits how far the findings can be generalized. After the booster, most clones that had expanded after primary vaccination were detected again (roughly 95% of CD4 and 88% of CD8), suggesting broad maintenance of memory. A small share of clonotypes was detected in both CD4 and CD8 compartments, with the overlap likely arising from convergent recombination. Compared with the primary T-cell response, the secondary T-cell response was weaker but faster, peaking on day 5 rather than day 15.

TCR cDNA was synthesized by 5'RACE template switching, through which a universal primer site and unique molecular identifiers were introduced. Priming of cDNA synthesis was performed from both the TCR alpha and TCR beta constant segments. Two PCR steps were used to amplify libraries, with sample barcodes and sequencing adapters being added in the second step. Sequencing of the libraries was done on either Illumina HiSeq 2500 (2x100 bp) or NovaSeq (2x150 bp). As for how the authors treated the data: MIGEC was used to demultiplex reads and collapse the reads into UMI consensus sequences, and MiXCR was used for V(D)J alignment. Using edgeR on replicate PBMC samples, clonotypes were called vaccine-responding if FDR was below 0.01 and the log2 fold change was above 5 up to day 15. CD4 or CD8 identity was assigned to each bulk clonotype according to whether the clonotype was present at higher abundance in the sequenced CD4 repertoire or the sequenced CD8 repertoire. The raw public data were reprocessed by TCRdb itself: fastp quality trimming at Q25, MiXCR clonotype calling, in-frame beta chains only. One record per CDR3 amino acid sequence lists the most common genes and DNA. The V and J calls and clone size come from TCRdb's table, not from the authors' own analysis. Counted in this sample were approximately 300,000 distinct CDR3 sequences; more than 8.5% of them appeared once. Of the sample, 15% to 20% is held by the ten largest clones.

Explained via the paper, the treatment or condition label denotes: live attenuated yellow fever vaccine strain. At every blood-draw timepoint, two biological replicates of bulk PBMCs were collected. PBMCs were isolated from peripheral blood using a standard Ficoll-Paque protocol. TriZol was used to extract RNA from bulk PBMCs, from CD4 and CD8 fractions, and from dextramer-positive and dextramer-negative fractions. The source material was PBMCs, sampled on the day of the first yellow fever vaccination. The sequence came from a man between 18 and 29 years old who received the YFV17D yellow fever vaccine. The chain joins TRBV7-9 to TRBJ1-1; the central 9 bases match TRBD1. The base sequence is TGTGCCACCAAAGGACAGGGGAAGGACACTGAAGCTTTCTTT. This is translated as CATKGQGKDTEAFF.